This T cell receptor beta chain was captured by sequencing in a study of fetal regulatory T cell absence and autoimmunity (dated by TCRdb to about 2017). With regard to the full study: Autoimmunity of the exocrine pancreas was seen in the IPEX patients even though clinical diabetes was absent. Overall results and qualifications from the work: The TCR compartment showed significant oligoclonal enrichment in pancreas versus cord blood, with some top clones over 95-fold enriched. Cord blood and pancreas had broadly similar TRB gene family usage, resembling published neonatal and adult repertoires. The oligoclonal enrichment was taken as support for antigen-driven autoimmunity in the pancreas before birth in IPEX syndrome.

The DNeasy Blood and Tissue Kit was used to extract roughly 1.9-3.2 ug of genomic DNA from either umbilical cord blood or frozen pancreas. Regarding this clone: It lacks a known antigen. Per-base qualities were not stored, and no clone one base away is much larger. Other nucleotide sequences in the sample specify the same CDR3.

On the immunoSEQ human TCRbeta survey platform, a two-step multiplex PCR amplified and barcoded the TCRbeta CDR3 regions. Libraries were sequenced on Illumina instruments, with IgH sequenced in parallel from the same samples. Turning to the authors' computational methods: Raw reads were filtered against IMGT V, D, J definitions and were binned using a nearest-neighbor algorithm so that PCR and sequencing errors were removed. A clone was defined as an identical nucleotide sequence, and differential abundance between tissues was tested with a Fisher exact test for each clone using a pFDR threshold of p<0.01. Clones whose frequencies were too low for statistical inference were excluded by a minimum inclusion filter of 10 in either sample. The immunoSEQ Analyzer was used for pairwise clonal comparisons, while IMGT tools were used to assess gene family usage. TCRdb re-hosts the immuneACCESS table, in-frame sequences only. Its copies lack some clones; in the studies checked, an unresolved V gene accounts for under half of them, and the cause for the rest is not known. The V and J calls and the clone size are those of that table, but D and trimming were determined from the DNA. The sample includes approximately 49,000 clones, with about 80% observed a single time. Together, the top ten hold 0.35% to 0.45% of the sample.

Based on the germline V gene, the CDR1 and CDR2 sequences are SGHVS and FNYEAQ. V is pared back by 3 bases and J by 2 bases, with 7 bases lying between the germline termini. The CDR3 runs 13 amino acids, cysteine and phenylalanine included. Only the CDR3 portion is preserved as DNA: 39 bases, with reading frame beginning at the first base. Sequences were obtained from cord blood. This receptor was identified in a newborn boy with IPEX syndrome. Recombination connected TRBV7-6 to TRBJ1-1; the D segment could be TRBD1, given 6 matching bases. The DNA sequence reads TGTGCCAGCAGCTTGGGACAAAACACTGAAGCTTTCTTT. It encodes CASSLGQNTEAFF.